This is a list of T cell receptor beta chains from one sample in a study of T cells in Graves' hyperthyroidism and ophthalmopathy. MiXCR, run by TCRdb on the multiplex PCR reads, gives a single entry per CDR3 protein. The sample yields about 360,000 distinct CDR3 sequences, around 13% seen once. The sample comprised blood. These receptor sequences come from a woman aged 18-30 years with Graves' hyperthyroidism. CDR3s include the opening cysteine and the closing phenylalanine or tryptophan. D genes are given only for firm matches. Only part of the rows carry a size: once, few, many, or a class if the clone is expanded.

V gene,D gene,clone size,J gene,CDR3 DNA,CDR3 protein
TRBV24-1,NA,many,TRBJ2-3,TGTGCCACCAGTACAACAAGCACAGATACGCAGTATTTT,CATSTTSTDTQYF
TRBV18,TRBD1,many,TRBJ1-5,TGTGCCAGCTCACCGGACGTAGGGGGCTCGAAGCCCCAGCATTTT,CASSPDVGGSKPQHF
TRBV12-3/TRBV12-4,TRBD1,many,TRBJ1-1,TGTGCCAGCAGTCGACAGGGTTGGGAAATGAACACTGAAGCTTTCTTT,CASSRQGWEMNTEAFF
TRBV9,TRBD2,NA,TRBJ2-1,TGTGCCAGCAGCTCATCCGGGACTAGCAAAAGCAATGAGCAGTTCTTC,CASSSSGTSKSNEQFF
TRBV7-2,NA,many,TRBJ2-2,TGTGCCAGCAGCTTAACCCCTACTAGATACACCGGGGAGCTGTTTTTT,CASSLTPTRYTGELFF
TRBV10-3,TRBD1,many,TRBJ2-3,TGTGCCATTCCCGTGACCTTAAGAAGAACCGGGACAGTCACAGATACGCAGTATTTT,CAIPVTLRRTGTVTDTQYF
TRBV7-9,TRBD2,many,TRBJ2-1,TGTGCCAGCAGCTCCCTCTCGGGACTAGCGGGAGGAGGGGCCTACAATGAGCAGTTCTTC,CASSSLSGLAGGGAYNEQFF
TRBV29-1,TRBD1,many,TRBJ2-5,TGCAGCGTTGCTCCAACAGGGGTCGTGGGAGAGACCCAGTACTTC,CSVAPTGVVGETQYF
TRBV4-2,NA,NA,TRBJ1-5,TGTGCCAGCAGCCAAGATGCGCAGCGGACTTATAGCAATCAGCCCCAGCATTTT,CASSQDAQRTYSNQPQHF
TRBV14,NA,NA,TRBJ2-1,TGTGCCAGCAGCCAAACTTGGGACTCCCCGGGGTTCTTC,CASSQTWDSPGFF
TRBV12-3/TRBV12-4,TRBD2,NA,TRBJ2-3,TGTGCCAGCAGTTTAACTAGCGGGAGCGCAGATACGCAGTATTTT,CASSLTSGSADTQYF
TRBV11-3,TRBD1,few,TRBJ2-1,TGTGCCAGCAGCTTAGCTTGGACAGGGGGACCGAGTGAGCAGTTCTTC,CASSLAWTGGPSEQFF
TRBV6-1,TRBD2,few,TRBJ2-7,TGTGCCAGCAGGGGGGGACTAGCGGGAAAAGACTACGAGCAGTACTTC,CASRGGLAGKDYEQYF
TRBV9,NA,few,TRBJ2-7,TGTGCCAGCAGCGAGGGGGACTACGGACAGCAGTACTTC,CASSEGDYGQQYF
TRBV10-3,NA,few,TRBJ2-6,TGTGCCATCAGTGAGAGAGTGATCTCTGGGGCCAACGTCCTGACTTTC,CAISERVISGANVLTF
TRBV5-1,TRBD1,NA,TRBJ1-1,TGCGCCAGCATGCTTATGGGACAGACGAACACTGAAGCTTTCTTT,CASMLMGQTNTEAFF
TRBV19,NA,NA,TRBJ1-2,TGTGCCACCTCCGGGTGGTCATCCTATGGCTACACCTTC,CATSGWSSYGYTF
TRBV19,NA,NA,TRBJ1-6,TGTGCCAGTAGTATCACACTCAGCTCCTATAATTCACCCCTCCACTTT,CASSITLSSYNSPLHF
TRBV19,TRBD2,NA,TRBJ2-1,TGTGCCAGTAACCAGCGGGGGTACAATGAGCAGCTCTTC,CASNQRGYNEQLF
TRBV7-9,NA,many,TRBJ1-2,TGTGCCAGCAGATCTGACAGCATCTATGGCTACACCTTC,CASRSDSIYGYTF
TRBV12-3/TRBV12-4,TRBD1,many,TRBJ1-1,TGTGCCAGCAGGGGACAGGGGGCTGCTCCTGAAGCTTTCTTT,CASRGQGAAPEAFF
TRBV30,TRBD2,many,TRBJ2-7,TGTGCCTGGAGTCGTTCTAGCGGGGCGGCATACGAGCAGTACTTC,CAWSRSSGAAYEQYF
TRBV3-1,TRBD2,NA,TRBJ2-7,TGTGCCAGCAGCCCGGGACTAGCGGATGCCTACGAGCAGTACTTC,CASSPGLADAYEQYF
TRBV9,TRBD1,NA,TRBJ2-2,TGTGCCAGCAGCAGGACAGGCACCGGGGAGCCGTTTTTT,CASSRTGTGEPFF
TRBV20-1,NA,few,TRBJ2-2,TGCAGTGCTATATTAGTGGCTTCGAGATTAAGGGGGACCGGGGAGCTGTTTTTT,CSAILVASRLRGTGELFF
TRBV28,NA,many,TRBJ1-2,TGTGCCAGCAGTTCTGTCGACGTCTACGAGGGCTATGGCTACACCTTC,CASSSVDVYEGYGYTF
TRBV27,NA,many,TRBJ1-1,TGTGCCAGCAGTTTATGGCCCAGGGCGGGTACTGAAGCTTTCTTT,CASSLWPRAGTEAFF
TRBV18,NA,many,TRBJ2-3,TGTGCCAGCTCATCCCAGCGCGGGGCTGGCCGGGATACGCAGTATTTT,CASSSQRGAGRDTQYF
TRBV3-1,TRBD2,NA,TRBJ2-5,TGTGCCAGCAGCCCCCCTGCCGCGGGAGCGGGTGAGACCCAGTACTTC,CASSPPAAGAGETQYF
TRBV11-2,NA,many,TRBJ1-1,TGTGCCAGCAGCTTAGTGCTGGAGTACACTGAAGCTTTCTTT,CASSLVLEYTEAFF
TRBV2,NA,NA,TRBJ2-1,TGTCCCAGCAGGGGCTCCTACAATGAGCAGTTCTTC,CPSRGSYNEQFF
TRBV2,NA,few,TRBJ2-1,TGTGCCAGCAGTGAAGCGGGTGCGGGGATCCTCTACAATGAGCAGTTCTTC,CASSEAGAGILYNEQFF
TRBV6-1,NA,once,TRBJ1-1,TGTGCCAGCAGTAGCGCTGGGGGCGCAGGAGCTTTCTTT,CASSSAGGAGAFF
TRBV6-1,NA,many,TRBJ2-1,TGTGCCAGCACCGGGAGCACAGTCTACAATGAGCAGTTCTTC,CASTGSTVYNEQFF
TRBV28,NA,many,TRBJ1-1,TGTGCCAGCAGTTCGAAAGGGATGAACACTGAAGCTTTCTTT,CASSSKGMNTEAFF
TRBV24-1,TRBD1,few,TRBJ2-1,TGTGTCACCGGGACAGGGGGAGACAGATACAATGAGCAGTTCTTC,CVTGTGGDRYNEQFF
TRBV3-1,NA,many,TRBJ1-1,TGTGCCAGCAGCCAAGGCGGGCCGGGAGTCACTGAAGCTTTCTTT,CASSQGGPGVTEAFF
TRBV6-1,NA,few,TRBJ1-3,TGTGCCAGCAGTGAATTAGTTAGGGAGGAAGATTTT,CASSELVREEDF
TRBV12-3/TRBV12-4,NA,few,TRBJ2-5,NA,CASSLGVGQGTNF
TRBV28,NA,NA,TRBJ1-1,TGTGCCAACAGTTTCGGCAGGCGGATTGTGAACACCGAAGCTTTCTTT,CANSFGRRIVNTEAFF
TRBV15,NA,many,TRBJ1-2,TGTGCCACCAGCAGAGATCGGACAGCCTATGGCTACACCTTC,CATSRDRTAYGYTF
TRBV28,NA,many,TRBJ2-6,TGTGCCAGCAGTTTATTTGGGGCCAACGTCCTGACTTTC,CASSLFGANVLTF
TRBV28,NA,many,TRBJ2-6,TGTGCCAGCAGGGGAACCGGGGCCACTGGGGCCAACGTCCTGACTTTC,CASRGTGATGANVLTF
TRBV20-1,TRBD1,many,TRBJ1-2,TGCAGTGCTTACGACAGGGGGAAGAAGGGCTACACCTTC,CSAYDRGKKGYTF
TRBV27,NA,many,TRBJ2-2,TGTGCCAGCAGTTTATCCACCAGGGTTTCCACCGGGGAGCTGTTTTTT,CASSLSTRVSTGELFF
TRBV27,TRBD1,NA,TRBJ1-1,TGTGCCAGCAGATTGGGACAGGTAGCTGAAGCTTTCTTT,CASRLGQVAEAFF
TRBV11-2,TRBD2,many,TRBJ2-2,TGTGCCAGCAGCTTAATCTCGCGACTAGCGGGAGCCGGAGGCACCGGGGAGCTGTTTTTT,CASSLISRLAGAGGTGELFF
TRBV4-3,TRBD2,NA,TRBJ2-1,TGCGCCAGCAGCCAAGATGCAGCGGGACCTGGCCCATACAATGAGCAGTTCTTC,CASSQDAAGPGPYNEQFF
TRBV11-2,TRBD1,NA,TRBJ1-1,TGTGCCAGCAGCCGTTCAGGGGGGATAGCTGAAGCTTTCTTT,CASSRSGGIAEAFF